A selection of T cell receptor beta chains follows, all from one sample in a study of vaccination and CD4 T cells after COVID-19. From the PCR reads, TCRdb called clonotypes with MiXCR, one entry per CDR3 protein. This table has roughly 3,700 distinct CDR3 sequences, 16% appearing once. Antigen specificity for these receptors is unknown. Sequences were obtained from CD4+ T cells from blood, cultured in vitro. The receptors were sampled from a human donor who had recovered from COVID-19. CDR3s include the opening cysteine and the closing phenylalanine or tryptophan. Each record gives: V gene, D gene, J gene, clone size, CDR3 protein, CDR3 DNA. D genes are given only for firm matches. Some rows have no size entry. The others give once, few or many, or a class for an expanded clone.

TRBV5-1	TRBD1	TRBJ2-7	.	CASSLEGTVYYEQYF	TGCGCCAGCAGCTTGGAGGGGACAGTCTACTACGAGCAGTACTTC
TRBV10-3	.	TRBJ2-5	few	CAIKGEVGETQYF	TGTGCCATCAAAGGAGAGGTGGGAGAGACCCAGTACTTC
TRBV6-1	TRBD1	TRBJ2-2	few	CASSDRQGAWTGELFF	TGTGCCAGCAGTGACCGACAGGGGGCCTGGACCGGGGAGCTGTTTTTT
TRBV2	.	TRBJ2-2	.	CASSGAGAGTGELFF	TGTGCCAGCAGTGGGGCAGGGGCTGGAACCGGGGAGCTGTTTTTT
TRBV5-8	TRBD1	TRBJ2-6	few	CASSWDRTSSGANVLTF	TGTGCCAGCAGCTGGGACAGGACGAGTTCTGGGGCCAACGTCCTGACTTTC
TRBV5-4	TRBD1	TRBJ1-6	few	CASSSTGGDSPLHF	TGTGCCAGCAGCTCGACAGGGGGCGATTCACCCCTCCACTTT
TRBV6-2/TRBV6-3	TRBD1	TRBJ1-1	large	CASSYLGGQIAEAFF	TGTGCCAGCAGCTACCTTGGGGGACAGATCGCTGAAGCTTTCTTT
TRBV7-9	.	TRBJ1-3	.	CASSLVDTPFRNTIYF	TGTGCCAGCAGCTTAGTAGACACCCCTTTTCGGAACACCATATATTTT
TRBV6-5	TRBD2	TRBJ2-7	.	CASSYDSVAGGGVSYEQYF	TGTGCCAGCAGTTACGACTCCGTAGCTGGCGGGGGGGTGTCCTACGAGCAGTACTTC
TRBV6-1	.	TRBJ2-3	few	CASGLGHTDTQYF	TGTGCCAGCGGCCTAGGTCACACAGATACGCAGTATTTT
TRBV5-1	.	TRBJ2-5	.	CASSHEPHVETQYF	TGCGCCAGCAGCCATGAACCTCACGTAGAGACCCAGTACTTC
TRBV2	.	TRBJ2-5	large	CASKVVETQYF	TGTGCCAGCAAGGTGGTGGAGACCCAGTACTTC
TRBV12-5	TRBD1	TRBJ1-2	.	CASGLSRGFDYGYTF	TGTGCTAGTGGTTTGTCCAGGGGGTTTGACTATGGCTACACCTTC
TRBV9	TRBD2	TRBJ2-3	few	CASSVEGSGRLGTQYF	TGTGCCAGCAGCGTAGAAGGCAGCGGGAGATTGGGTACGCAGTATTTT
TRBV7-2	TRBD2	TRBJ2-1	.	CASSFVGGGNNEQFF	TGTGCCAGCAGCTTCGTTGGGGGGGGGAACAATGAGCAGTTCTTC
TRBV28	.	TRBJ1-2	.	CASSLEGRPGGYTF	TGTGCCAGCAGTTTAGAAGGCAGACCGGGGGGCTACACCTTC
TRBV30	.	TRBJ2-5	.	CAWSPSPGEETQYF	TGTGCCTGGAGTCCTTCCCCCGGGGAGGAGACCCAGTACTTC
TRBV3-1	TRBD2	TRBJ2-1	.	CASSQDLTSGGLGSYNEQFF	TGTGCCAGCAGCCAAGATCTGACTAGCGGGGGGTTGGGCTCCTACAATGAGCAGTTCTTC
TRBV2	.	TRBJ1-1	few	CASSGRMNTEAFF	TGTGCCAGCAGCGGGCGGATGAACACTGAAGCTTTCTTT
TRBV5-1	TRBD2	TRBJ2-5	few	CASSMGLVPYQETQYF	TGCGCCAGCAGCATGGGACTAGTCCCGTACCAAGAGACCCAGTACTTC
TRBV7-5	.	TRBJ2-7	medium-sized	CISVPEATREFNEQYF	.
TRBV7-9	TRBD2	TRBJ2-2	.	CASSLGRRGLAGSGELFF	TGTGCCAGCAGCTTAGGGCGCCGGGGACTAGCGGGGTCCGGGGAGCTGTTTTTT
TRBV5-1	.	TRBJ1-4	.	CASSLGGQGREKLFF	TGTGCCAGCAGCTTGGGGGGTCAGGGCAGGGAAAAACTGTTTTTT
TRBV10-3	.	TRBJ2-5	.	CAISETTTQETQYF	TGTGCCATCAGTGAGACGACTACCCAAGAGACCCAGTACTTC
TRBV15	TRBD2	TRBJ2-2	medium-sized	CATSRAFSSGGNTGELFF	TGTGCCACCAGCAGAGCCTTCTCTAGCGGGGGGAACACCGGGGAGCTGTTTTTT
TRBV20-1	TRBD2	TRBJ2-3	few	CSALFSGGVTDTQYF	TGCAGTGCTCTCTTTAGCGGGGGGGTAACAGATACGCAGTATTTT
TRBV11-1	TRBD1	TRBJ2-7	.	CASSWGQTMGEQYF	TGTGCCAGCAGCTGGGGACAGACGATGGGCGAGCAGTACTTC
TRBV24-1	.	TRBJ1-3	.	CATKKGSGNTIYF	TGTGCCACCAAGAAGGGTTCTGGAAACACCATATATTTT
TRBV2	TRBD1	TRBJ1-1	large	CASGKTGGTEAFF	TGTGCCAGCGGGAAGACAGGGGGCACTGAAGCTTTCTTT
TRBV12-3/TRBV12-4	TRBD1	TRBJ1-3	medium-sized	CASSLVPLSRGLGNTIYF	TGTGCCAGCAGTTTAGTCCCCCTCAGCAGGGGGCTGGGAAACACCATATATTTT
TRBV2	TRBD1	TRBJ1-2	few	CASRSDRENYTF	TGTGCCAGCAGATCGGACAGGGAAAACTACACCTTC
TRBV3-1	.	TRBJ1-5	few	CASSPDSYSNQPQHF	TGTGCCAGCAGCCCGGACAGTTATAGCAATCAGCCCCAGCATTTT
TRBV5-6	.	TRBJ2-5	few	CASSLRRMGWETQYF	TGTGCCAGCAGCTTGAGGAGGATGGGTTGGGAGACCCAGTACTTC
TRBV19	TRBD1	TRBJ1-2	medium-sized	CASSTHSAQGQGDGYTF	TGTGCCAGTAGTACCCACTCTGCACAGGGACAGGGGGATGGCTACACCTTC
TRBV19	.	TRBJ1-5	large	CASSFRNQPQHF	TGTGCCAGTAGTTTCCGTAATCAGCCCCAGCATTTT
TRBV19	.	TRBJ2-3	.	CASSIGPRGHTQYF	TGTGCCAGTAGTATAGGCCCAAGGGGTCATACGCAGTATTTT
TRBV6-1	.	TRBJ2-7	few	CASSLTGWGEQYF	TGTGCCAGCAGCCTCACCGGATGGGGCGAGCAGTACTTC
TRBV29-1	.	TRBJ1-5	.	CSIRDTNQPQHF	TGCAGCATCCGGGACACCAATCAGCCCCAGCATTTT
TRBV19	TRBD1	TRBJ1-1	.	CASSGKQQGGDTEAFF	TGTGCCAGTAGTGGGAAACAGCAGGGGGGCGACACTGAAGCTTTCTTT
TRBV6-1	TRBD1	TRBJ1-2	few	CASLRTGNFHYGYTF	TGTGCCAGCCTTCGGACAGGGAATTTTCACTATGGCTACACCTTC
TRBV2	.	TRBJ2-5	.	CASSESVQETQYF	TGTGCCAGCAGTGAGTCGGTCCAAGAGACCCAGTACTTC
TRBV6-1	.	TRBJ1-1	.	CASSRGVTGTEAFF	TGTGCCAGCAGCCGCGGGGTTACCGGCACTGAAGCTTTCTTT
TRBV6-1	.	TRBJ1-6	few	CASSLQGLNSPLHF	TGTGCCAGCAGTCTTCAGGGTCTTAATTCACCCCTCCACTTT
TRBV5-4	.	TRBJ1-5	medium-sized	CASSIGQTNQPQHF	TGTGCCAGCAGCATAGGACAGACTAATCAGCCCCAGCATTTT
TRBV5-6	.	TRBJ1-2	few	CASSYGPDYTF	TGTGCCAGCAGCTACGGACCTGACTACACCTTC
TRBV5-4	.	TRBJ2-1	.	CASSLGVYNEQFF	TGTGCCAGCAGCTTGGGCGTGTACAATGAGCAGTTCTTC
TRBV12-3/TRBV12-4	.	TRBJ2-7	.	CASSFIGLSPYEQYF	TGTGCCAGCAGTTTTATAGGTCTGAGTCCCTACGAGCAGTACTTC
TRBV12-5	TRBD1	TRBJ1-2	.	CASGGDRVINGYTF	TGTGCTAGTGGGGGGGACAGGGTAATAAATGGCTACACCTTC